A selection of T cell receptor beta chains follows, all from one sample in a study of shared T cell receptors in the human thymus. This table comes from immunoSEQ multiplex PCR, and its TCRdb copy is limited to in-frame clones, with some not included. The data show about 730,000 clones, roughly 88% seen once. These same data were also listed under a study on human thymus T cells.

The sequencing sample was made of thymocytes. These receptors originate from a girl under two years old with a congenital heart defect. The CDR3 runs from the conserved cysteine through the conserved F or W. A D gene is named only where the DNA matches it firmly. Clone sizes are given selectively: once, few, many, or a class where the clone is expanded.

TRBJ1-1 | - | TRBD1 | TRBV6-5 | TGTGCCAGCAGTTACGGCGTGGGACAGGTGTCGGCTGAAGCTTTCTTT | CASSYGVGQVSAEAFF
TRBJ1-5 | - | - | TRBV4-1 | TGCGCCAGCAGCCAAAAAAACACAGGGCCCTGGGGGCCCCAGCATTTT | CASSQKNTGPWGPQHF
TRBJ2-1 | - | TRBD1 | TRBV10-1 | TGCGCCAGCAGTGGCCCGGGACAGAGCTACAATGAGCAGTTCTTC | CASSGPGQSYNEQFF
TRBJ1-1 | few | TRBD1 | TRBV6-5 | TGTGCCAGCAGTCCCCCCGGGACAGGTTCCACTGAAGCTTTCTTT | CASSPPGTGSTEAFF
TRBJ1-5 | - | - | TRBV5-6 | TGTGCCAGCAGCTTCGGGAGACAGCCCCAGCATTTT | CASSFGRQPQHF
TRBJ1-3 | - | - | TRBV11-2 | TGTGCCAGCAGCTTGTCGGGTCAGAACTCTGGAAACACCATATATTTT | CASSLSGQNSGNTIYF
TRBJ2-5 | - | TRBD1 | TRBV14 | TGTGCCAGCAGCCGGTCCGGGACAGAACAAGAGACCCAGTACTTC | CASSRSGTEQETQYF
TRBJ1-3 | - | - | TRBV28 | TGTGCCAGCGGCGCCGGGACTGACCCATTCTCTGGAAACACCATATATTTT | CASGAGTDPFSGNTIYF
TRBJ1-4 | - | - | TRBV28 | TGTGCCAGCAGTTTACAGGGGAATGAAAAACTGTTTTTT | CASSLQGNEKLFF
TRBJ2-3 | few | TRBD2 | TRBV5-1 | TGCGCCAGCAGCTCTGTACTGACTAGCGGGATCACAGATACGCAGTATTTT | CASSSVLTSGITDTQYF
TRBJ2-4 | - | - | TRBV4-1 | TGCGCCAGCAGCCCCCAGGTACGGGGGGCCAAAAACATTCAGTACTTC | CASSPQVRGAKNIQYF
TRBJ2-2 | - | TRBD1 | TRBV10-3 | TGTGCCATCAGTGAGTCCTATACCCCTCCGGGACAGCAAAACACCGGGGAGCTGTTTTTT | CAISESYTPPGQQNTGELFF
TRBJ1-2 | - | - | TRBV9 | TGTGCCAGCAGCGTAGGTTCTCGTGGGACAAGCTCAATCTATGGCTACACCTTC | CASSVGSRGTSSIYGYTF
TRBJ1-5 | - | - | TRBV28 | TGTGCCAGCAGTCCAACAGCGGGTCAGCCCCAGCATTTT | CASSPTAGQPQHF
TRBJ1-1 | - | - | TRBV5-6 | TGTGCCAGCAGCTTTTTCTCGCGGGGTTACGAATTT | CASSFFSRGYEF
TRBJ2-1 | - | - | TRBV25-1 | TGTGCCAGCACACCCACGGAGGTAGGGGGGGAATGGAATGAGCAGTTCTTC | CASTPTEVGGEWNEQFF
TRBJ2-3 | - | TRBD1 | TRBV7-8 | TGTGCCAGCGGAACAGGAGACAGGGTGACAGATACGCAGTATTTT | CASGTGDRVTDTQYF